These 15 T cell receptor beta chains originate from one sample sequenced in a study of blood T cells in healthy people across ages. Primers used in a second PCR of about 7 to 11 cycles were a sample-barcoded 5' primer and a J-beta primer mix. A single record per CDR3 protein comes from TCRdb applying MiXCR to the 5' RACE reads. Seen here are about 800,000 distinct CDR3 sequences, approximately 25% observed once, and the top ten hold approximately 3.7%. The data also belong to a second study, concerning T cells of mothers and their children.

Sequenced: blood. The receptors here all came from a boy between 5 and 17 years old in good health.

V usage is TRBV11-2 and J usage is TRBJ2-3, with 7 bases aligning to TRBD2. V was pared by 5 bases and J by 0 bases, with 8 bases of the junction left unmatched. This CDR3 region has 16 residues. Germline loops: CDR1 SGHAT, CDR2 FQNNGV. CDR3 in amino acids: CASSRSGMSSTDTQYF. CDR3 coding DNA: TGTGCCAGCAGCCGCAGCGGGATGAGTAGCACAGATACGCAGTATTTT.

The J gene is TRBJ2-4, the V gene TRBV28; 11 nucleotides line up with TRBD1. Trimming at V came to 5 bases and at J to 6 bases, leaving 6 bases not matched to a gene. Germline assignment: CDR1 MDHEN and CDR2 SYDVKM. The CDR3 loop spans 15 amino acids. The CDR3 reads CASSLTGTGGNIQYF. In DNA form, the CDR3 reads TGTGCCAGCAGTCTAACCGGGACAGGGGGAAACATTCAGTACTTC.

This chain uses TRBV12-3 or TRBV12-4 with TRBJ1-4, with D unclear. The V gene lost 2 bases and the J gene lost 8 bases, with 12 bases spanning the gap. This CDR3 is 14 amino acids long. This chain's CDR3 is CASSLPQWEEKLFF. For the CDR3, the DNA is TGTGCCAGCAGTTTACCCCAATGGGAAGAAAAACTGTTTTTT.

The V gene is TRBV6-1, the J gene TRBJ1-5, with D possibly matching TRBD1 (6 bases). This CDR3 has 16 residues. CDR1 is MNHNS, CDR2 SASEGT, per germline. V was pared by 5 bases and J by 7 bases, with 21 bases between. CDR3 residues: CASSKTGGRGGQPQHF. The CDR3 DNA sequence: TGTGCCAGCAGTAAGACAGGTGGTCGGGGTGGCCAGCCCCAGCATTTT.

J is TRBJ1-1 and V is TRBV7-2, with D possibly matching TRBD1 (5 bases). This CDR3 region has 12 residues. Germline V lookup: CDR1 SGHTA, CDR2 FQGNSA. The V end lost 5 bases, the J end lost 7 bases, and 11 bases lay between the germline ends. The CDR3 DNA reads as TGTGCCAGCAGCCAGAGGGGATTTGAAGCTTTCTTT. Residues: CASSQRGFEAFF.

This chain connects TRBV5-1 to TRBJ2-1; no clear D. Deletions cut 5 bases from V and 0 bases from J, with 15 bases between. This CDR3 contains 16 residues. CDR1 and CDR2 from the germline V gene are SGHRS and YFSETQ. The CDR3 protein is CASRVFGGSSYNEQFF. The CDR3 DNA sequence: TGCGCCAGCAGGGTCTTTGGCGGCAGCTCCTACAATGAGCAGTTCTTC.

The chain recombines TRBV20-1 with TRBJ2-3; D is perhaps TRBD1 or TRBD2 (5 bases each). This CDR3 has 14 amino acids. Between the trimmed V and J ends, which lost 4 bases and 2 bases, there was a span of 13 bases. Germline assignment: CDR1 DFQATT and CDR2 SNEGSKA (reference sequence). CDR3 sequence: CSANGAGNTDTQYF. The DNA for the CDR3 is TGCAGTGCTAACGGGGCAGGGAACACAGATACGCAGTATTTT.

V usage is TRBV7-2 and J usage is TRBJ1-1, with D unclear. The germline gives CDR1 SGHTA, CDR2 FQGNSA. CDR3 length equals 14 residues. V lost 1 base to trimming and J lost 9 bases, with 15 bases between them. CDR3 bases: TGTGCCAGCAGCTTAGACAGCTCCATATCAAAAGCTTTCTTT. This encodes CASSLDSSISKAFF. The entire variable domain, with the rest obtained from reference TRBV7-2 and TRBJ1-1, is as follows: GAGVSQSPSNKVTEKGKDVELRCDPISGHTALYWYRQSLGQGLEFLIYFQGNSAPDKSGLPSDRFSAERTGGSVSTLTIQRTQQEDSAVYLCASSLDSSISKAFFGQGTRLTVV.

The chain couples TRBV10-2 to TRBJ1-6; TRBD1 agrees at 12 bases. The CDR3 loop spans 19 amino acids. V was pared by 5 bases and J by 8 bases, with 16 bases of the junction left unmatched. CDR1 and CDR2 (germline): WSHSY, SAAADI. This CDR3 is CASSQCHRDRGRYDSPLHF. The CDR3 DNA reads as TGCGCCAGCAGTCAGTGTCACCGGGACAGGGGGCGTTATGATTCACCCCTCCACTTT.

This clonotype was observed a handful of times. V gene TRBV4-2 combines with J gene TRBJ2-1; 14 bases agree with TRBD2. The CDR3 runs 19 residues. V shed 0 bases, J shed 3 bases, and the junction held 7 bases outside the gene matches. Per the germline V gene, CDR1 is LGHNA and CDR2 is YNFKEQ. In DNA form, the CDR3 reads TGTGCCAGCAGCCAAGATGGAGGACTAGCGGGAGGAGGCTACAATGAGCAGTTCTTC. Protein sequence: CASSQDGGLAGGGYNEQFF.

The V call is TRBV11-1, the J call TRBJ2-3, with 10 bases matching TRBD2. The trim removed 4 bases at V and 3 bases at J, leaving 25 bases unmatched. The CDR3 has 22 amino acids. The germline gives CDR1 SGHAT, CDR2 FQDESV (reference sequence). The CDR3 DNA reads as TGTGCCAGCAGCTCCACGGATTGGGCTAGCGGGGGAAATGCAGGGGTTACAGATACGCAGTATTTT. Protein product: CASSSTDWASGGNAGVTDTQYF.

This clonotype was recorded many times. The chain uses TRBV20-1 and TRBJ1-4, with 8 bases that match TRBD1. CDR1 is DFQATT, CDR2 SNEGSKA, per germline (reference sequence). The CDR3 is 16 amino acids. Trimming at V came to 1 base and at J to 3 bases, leaving 7 bases not matched to a gene. This CDR3 is CSARGRIQGANEKLFF. DNA of the CDR3: TGCAGTGCTAGAGGAAGGATACAGGGGGCTAATGAAAAACTGTTTTTT.

This clonotype was counted between two and nine times. V and J are TRBV7-3 and TRBJ1-6, with D unclear. The CDR3 has 14 residues. V was pared by 1 base and J by 7 bases, with 8 bases between. Germline CDR1 reads SGHTA; CDR2 reads FQGTGA. In DNA form, the CDR3 reads TGTGCCAGCAGCTTAAATGCGGGGAATTCACCCCTCCACTTT. This translates into CASSLNAGNSPLHF. Variable domain in full (rest from reference TRBV7-3 and TRBJ1-6): GAGVSQTPSNKVTEKGKYVELRCDPISGHTALYWYRQSLGQGPEFLIYFQGTGAADDSGLPNDRFFAVRPEGSVSTLKIQRTERGDSAVYLCASSLNAGNSPLHFGNGTRLTVT.

This clonotype was counted only a few times. The rearrangement links TRBV7-3 to TRBJ2-2, with D possibly TRBD2 on 6 matching bases. Germline V gene data show CDR1 as SGHTA and CDR2 as FQGTGA. V was clipped by 1 base and J by 3 bases, with 12 bases between them. The CDR3 totals 16 residues. The CDR3 nucleotides are TGTGCCAGCAGCTTAAGTCCAGCGGGCGACACCGGGGAGCTGTTTTTT. It translates to CASSLSPAGDTGELFF.

This clonotype has ten or more counts. V and J are TRBV13 and TRBJ2-3; D call uncertain. Germline CDR1 PRHDT, CDR2 FYEKMQ (reference sequence). Deletions cut 11 bases from V and 0 bases from J, with 15 bases between. The CDR3 extends over 14 amino acids. CDR3 sequence: CASCPRTSTDTQYF. CDR3 in DNA: TGTGCCTCCTGCCCCCGCACTAGCACAGATACGCAGTATTTT.